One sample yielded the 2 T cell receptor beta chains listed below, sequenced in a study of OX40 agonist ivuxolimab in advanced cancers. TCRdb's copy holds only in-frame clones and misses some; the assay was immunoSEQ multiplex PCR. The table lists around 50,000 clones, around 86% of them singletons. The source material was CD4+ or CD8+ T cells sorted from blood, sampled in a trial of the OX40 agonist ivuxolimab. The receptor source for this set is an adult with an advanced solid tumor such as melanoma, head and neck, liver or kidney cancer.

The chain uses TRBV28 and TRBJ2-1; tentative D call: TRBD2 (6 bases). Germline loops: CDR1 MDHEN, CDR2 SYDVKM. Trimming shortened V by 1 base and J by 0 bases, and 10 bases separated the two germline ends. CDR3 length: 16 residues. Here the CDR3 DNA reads TGTGCCAGCAGTTTATTTAGCGGAAGCTCCTACAATGAGCAGTTCTTC. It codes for CASSLFSGSSYNEQFF.

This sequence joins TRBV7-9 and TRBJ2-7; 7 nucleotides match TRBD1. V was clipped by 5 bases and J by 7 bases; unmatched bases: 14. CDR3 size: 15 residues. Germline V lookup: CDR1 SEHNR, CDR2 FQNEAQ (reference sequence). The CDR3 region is CASSLSGQIFGEQYV. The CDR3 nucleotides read TGTGCCAGCAGCCTCTCGGGACAGATCTTTGGGGAGCAGTACGTC.